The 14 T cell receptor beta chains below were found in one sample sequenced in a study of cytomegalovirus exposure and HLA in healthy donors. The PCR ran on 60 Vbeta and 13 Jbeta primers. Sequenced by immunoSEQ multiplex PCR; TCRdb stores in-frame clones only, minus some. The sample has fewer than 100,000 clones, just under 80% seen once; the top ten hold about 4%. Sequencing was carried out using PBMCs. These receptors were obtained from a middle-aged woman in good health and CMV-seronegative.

The CDR3 DNA follows: TGTGCCATCCTAGCCCGGGACAGGGGGCTTACCGGGGAGCTGTTTTTT. It yields the protein CAILARDRGLTGELFF. This chain links TRBV10-3 with TRBJ2-2, with 12 positions matching TRBD1. The CDR3 runs 16 residues. The V segment lost 8 bases and the J segment 5 bases; nucleotides outside the gene matches: 9. Germline V gives CDR1 ENHRY, CDR2 SYGVKD.

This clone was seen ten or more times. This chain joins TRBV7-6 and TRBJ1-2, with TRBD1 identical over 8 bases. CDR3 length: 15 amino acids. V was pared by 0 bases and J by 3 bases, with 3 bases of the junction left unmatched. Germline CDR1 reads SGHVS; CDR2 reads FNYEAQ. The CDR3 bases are TGTGCCAGCAGCTTAGCTGAGACAGGGGACTATGGCTACACCTTC. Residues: CASSLAETGDYGYTF.

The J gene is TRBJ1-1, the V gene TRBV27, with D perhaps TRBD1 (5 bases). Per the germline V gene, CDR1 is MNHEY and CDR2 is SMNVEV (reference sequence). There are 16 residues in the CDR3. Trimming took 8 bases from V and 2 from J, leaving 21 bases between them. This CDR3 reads CASSAQGRERNTEAFF. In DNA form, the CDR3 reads TGTGCCAGCTCGGCCCAGGGCAGAGAGAGAAACACTGAAGCTTTCTTT.

DNA of the CDR3: TGTGCCAGCAAAATCACGGACAGGGGACGACTTTACGAGCAGTACTTC. It is translated as CASKITDRGRLYEQYF. The chain links TRBV6-6 to TRBJ2-7, with 9 bases aligning to TRBD1. The CDR3 extends over 16 amino acids. The trim removed 7 bases at V and 4 bases at J, leaving 14 bases unmatched. Germline V gives CDR1 MNHNY, CDR2 SVGAGI (reference sequence).

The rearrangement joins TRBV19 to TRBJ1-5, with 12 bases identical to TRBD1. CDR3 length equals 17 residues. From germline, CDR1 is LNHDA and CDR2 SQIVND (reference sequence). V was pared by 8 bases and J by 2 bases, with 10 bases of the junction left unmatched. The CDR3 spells CASRPGQGALGNQPQHF. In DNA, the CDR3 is TGTGCCAGTCGCCCGGGACAGGGGGCATTGGGCAATCAGCCCCAGCATTTT.

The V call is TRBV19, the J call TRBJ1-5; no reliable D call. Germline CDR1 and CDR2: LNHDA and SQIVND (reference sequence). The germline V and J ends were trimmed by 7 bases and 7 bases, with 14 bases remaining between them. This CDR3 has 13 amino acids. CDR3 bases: TGTGCCAGTAAATCGGAGGGTCAGCAGCCCCAGCATTTT. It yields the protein CASKSEGQQPQHF. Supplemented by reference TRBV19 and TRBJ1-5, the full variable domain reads DGGITQSPKYLFRKEGQNVTLSCEQNLNHDAMYWYRQDPGQGLRLIYYSQIVNDFQKGDIAEGYSVSREKKESFPLTVTSAQKNPTAFYLCASKSEGQQPQHFGDGTRLSIL.

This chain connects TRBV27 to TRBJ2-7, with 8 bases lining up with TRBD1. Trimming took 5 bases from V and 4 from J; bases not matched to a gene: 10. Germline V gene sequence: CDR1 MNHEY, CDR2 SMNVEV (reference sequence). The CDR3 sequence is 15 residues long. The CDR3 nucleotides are TGTGCCAGCAGTACCGGGACAGGACCGCTTTACGAGCAGTACTTC. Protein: CASSTGTGPLYEQYF.

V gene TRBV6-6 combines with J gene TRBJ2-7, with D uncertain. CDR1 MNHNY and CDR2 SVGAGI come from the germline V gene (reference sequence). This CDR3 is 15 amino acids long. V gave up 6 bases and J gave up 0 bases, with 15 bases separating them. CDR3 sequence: CASSPTSGYSYEQYF. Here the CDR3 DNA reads TGTGCCAGCAGCCCCACGTCAGGCTACTCCTACGAGCAGTACTTC.

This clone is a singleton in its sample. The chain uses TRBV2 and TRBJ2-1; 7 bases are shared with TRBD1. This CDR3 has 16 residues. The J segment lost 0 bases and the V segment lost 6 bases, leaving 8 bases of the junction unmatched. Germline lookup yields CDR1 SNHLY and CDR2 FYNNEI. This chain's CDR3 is CASRVYRGSSYNEQFF. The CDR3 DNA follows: TGTGCCAGCAGAGTATACAGGGGAAGCTCCTACAATGAGCAGTTCTTC.

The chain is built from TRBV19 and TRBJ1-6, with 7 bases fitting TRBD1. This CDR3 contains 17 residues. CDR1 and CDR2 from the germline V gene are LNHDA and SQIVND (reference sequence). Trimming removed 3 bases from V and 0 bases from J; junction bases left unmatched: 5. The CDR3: CASSITGAGSYNSPLHF. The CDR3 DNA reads TGTGCCAGTAGTATCACAGGGGCTGGCTCCTATAATTCACCCCTCCACTTT.

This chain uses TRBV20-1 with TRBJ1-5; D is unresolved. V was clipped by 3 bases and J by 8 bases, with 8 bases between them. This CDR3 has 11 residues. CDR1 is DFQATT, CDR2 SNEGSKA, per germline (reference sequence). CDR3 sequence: CSASPNEPQHF. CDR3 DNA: TGCAGTGCTAGTCCTAATGAGCCCCAGCATTTT.

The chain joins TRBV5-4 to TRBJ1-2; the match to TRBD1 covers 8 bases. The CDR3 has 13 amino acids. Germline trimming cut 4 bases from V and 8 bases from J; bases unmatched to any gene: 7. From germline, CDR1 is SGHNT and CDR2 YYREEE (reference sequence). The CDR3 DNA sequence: TGTGCCAGCAGCCCGGACAGGGTAGGGGGCTACACCTTC. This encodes CASSPDRVGGYTF.

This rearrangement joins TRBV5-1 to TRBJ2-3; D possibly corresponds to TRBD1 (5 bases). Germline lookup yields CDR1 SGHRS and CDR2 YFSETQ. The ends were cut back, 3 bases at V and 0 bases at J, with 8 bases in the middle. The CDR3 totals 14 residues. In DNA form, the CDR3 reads TGCGCCAGCAGCTCGACAGTAAGCACAGATACGCAGTATTTT. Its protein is CASSSTVSTDTQYF.

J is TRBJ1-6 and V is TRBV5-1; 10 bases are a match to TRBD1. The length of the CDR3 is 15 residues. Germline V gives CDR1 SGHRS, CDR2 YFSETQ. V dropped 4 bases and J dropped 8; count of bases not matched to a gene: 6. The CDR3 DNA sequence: TGCGCCAGCAGCCCGGGACAGGGGTTGCATTCACCCCTCCACTTT. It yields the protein CASSPGQGLHSPLHF. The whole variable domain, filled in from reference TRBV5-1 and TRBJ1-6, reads KAGVTQTPRYLIKTRGQQVTLSCSPISGHRSVSWYQQTPGQGLQFLFEYFSETQRNKGNFPGRFSGRQFSNSRSEMNVSTLELGDSALYLCASSPGQGLHSPLHFGNGTRLTVT.